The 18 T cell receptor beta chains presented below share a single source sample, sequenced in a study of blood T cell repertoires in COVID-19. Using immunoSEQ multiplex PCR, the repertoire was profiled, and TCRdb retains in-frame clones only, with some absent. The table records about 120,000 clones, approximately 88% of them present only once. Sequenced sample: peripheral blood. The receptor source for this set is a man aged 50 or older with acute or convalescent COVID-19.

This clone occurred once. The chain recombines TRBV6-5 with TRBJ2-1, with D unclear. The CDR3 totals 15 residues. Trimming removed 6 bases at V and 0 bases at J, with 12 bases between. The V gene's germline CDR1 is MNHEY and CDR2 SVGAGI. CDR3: CASSPPGASYNEQFF. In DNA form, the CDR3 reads TGTGCCAGCAGCCCCCCCGGAGCCTCCTACAATGAGCAGTTCTTC.

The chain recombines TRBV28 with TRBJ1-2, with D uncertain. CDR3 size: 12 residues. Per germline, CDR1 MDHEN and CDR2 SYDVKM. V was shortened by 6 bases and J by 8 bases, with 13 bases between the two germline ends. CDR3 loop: CASRRGGAGYTF. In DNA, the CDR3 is TGTGCCAGCAGGCGGGGAGGAGCAGGCTACACCTTC.

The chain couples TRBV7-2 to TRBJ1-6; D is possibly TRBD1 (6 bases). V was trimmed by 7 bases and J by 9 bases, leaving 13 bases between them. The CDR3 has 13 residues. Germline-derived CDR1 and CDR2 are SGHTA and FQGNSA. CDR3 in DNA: TGTGCCAGCACGAGAAGAGGGGGTTCACCCCTCCACTTT. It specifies CASTRRGGSPLHF.

CDR3 in amino acids: CASSLWLAGRSGNEQFF. The CDR3 nucleotides read TGTGCCAGCAGCTTATGGCTAGCGGGAAGGTCTGGCAATGAGCAGTTCTTC. This chain links TRBV7-9 with TRBJ2-1, with TRBD2 identical over 9 bases. This CDR3 has 17 amino acids. The germline V gene encodes CDR1 SEHNR and CDR2 FQNEAQ (reference sequence). J gave up 6 bases and V 2 bases, and 11 bases lay outside the gene matches.

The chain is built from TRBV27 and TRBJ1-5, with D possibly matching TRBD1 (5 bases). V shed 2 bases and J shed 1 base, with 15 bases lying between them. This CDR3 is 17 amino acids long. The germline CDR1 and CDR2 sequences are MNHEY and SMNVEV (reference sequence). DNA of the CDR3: TGTGCCAGCAGTTTAGAGAGTACAGGCTCGAGCAATCAGCCCCAGCATTTT. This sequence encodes CASSLESTGSSNQPQHF.

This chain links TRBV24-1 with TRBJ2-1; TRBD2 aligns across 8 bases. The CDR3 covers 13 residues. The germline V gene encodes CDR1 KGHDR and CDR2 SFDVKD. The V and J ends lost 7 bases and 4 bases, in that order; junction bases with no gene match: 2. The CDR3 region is CATSGGDYNEQFF. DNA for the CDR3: TGTGCCACCAGCGGGGGGGATTACAATGAGCAGTTCTTC.

The CDR3 loop reads CASSPGTVRLGELFF. CDR3 in DNA: TGCGCCAGCAGCCCCGGGACAGTCCGATTGGGGGAGCTGTTTTTT. The chain couples TRBV5-1 to TRBJ2-2; 7 bases line up with TRBD1. The germline V gene has CDR1 SGHRS and CDR2 YFSETQ. V lost 4 bases to trimming and J lost 8 bases; unmatched junction nucleotides: 11. This CDR3 region has 15 residues.

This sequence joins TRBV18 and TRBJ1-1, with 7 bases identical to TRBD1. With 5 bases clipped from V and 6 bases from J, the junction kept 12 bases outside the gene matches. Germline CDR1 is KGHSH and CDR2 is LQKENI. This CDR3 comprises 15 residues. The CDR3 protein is CASSTGVPGWAEAFF. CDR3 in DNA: TGTGCCAGCTCAACAGGGGTCCCCGGGTGGGCTGAAGCTTTCTTT.

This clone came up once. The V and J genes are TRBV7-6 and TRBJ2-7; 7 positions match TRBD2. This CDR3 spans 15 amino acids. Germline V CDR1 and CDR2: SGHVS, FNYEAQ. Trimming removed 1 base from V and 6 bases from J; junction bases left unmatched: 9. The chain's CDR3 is CASSLEGGSRGEQYF. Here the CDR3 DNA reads TGTGCCAGCAGCTTAGAGGGCGGGAGTCGAGGCGAGCAGTACTTC.

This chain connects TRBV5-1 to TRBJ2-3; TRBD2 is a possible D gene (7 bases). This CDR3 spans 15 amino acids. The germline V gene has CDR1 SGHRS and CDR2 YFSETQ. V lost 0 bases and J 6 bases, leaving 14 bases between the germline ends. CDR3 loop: CASSLDREGSDTQYF. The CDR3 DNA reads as TGCGCCAGCAGCTTGGACAGGGAGGGATCCGATACGCAGTATTTT.

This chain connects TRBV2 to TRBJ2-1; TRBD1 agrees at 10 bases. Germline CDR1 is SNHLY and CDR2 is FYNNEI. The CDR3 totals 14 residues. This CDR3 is CAAGTGVSYNEQFF. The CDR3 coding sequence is TGTGCGGCCGGGACAGGGGTCTCCTACAATGAGCAGTTCTTC.

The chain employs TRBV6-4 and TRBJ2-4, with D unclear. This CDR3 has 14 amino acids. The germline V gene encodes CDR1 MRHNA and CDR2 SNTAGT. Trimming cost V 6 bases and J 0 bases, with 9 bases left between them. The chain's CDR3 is CASRTFEAKNIQYF. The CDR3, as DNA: TGTGCCAGCAGGACATTTGAAGCCAAAAACATTCAGTACTTC.

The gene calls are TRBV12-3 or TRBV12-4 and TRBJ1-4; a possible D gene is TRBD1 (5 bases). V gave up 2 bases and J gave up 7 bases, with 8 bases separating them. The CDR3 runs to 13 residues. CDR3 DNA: TGTGCCAGCAGTTTACTGGGGGGTGAAAAACTGTTTTTT. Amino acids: CASSLLGGEKLFF.

CDR3 amino acids: CASSLSLPGEQYF. The CDR3 DNA is TGTGCCAGCAGTTTAAGTCTCCCGGGCGAGCAGTACTTC. The V call is TRBV27, the J call TRBJ2-7; D remains unclear. Per germline, CDR1 MNHEY and CDR2 SMNVEV (reference sequence). V was clipped by 2 bases and J by 6 bases, with 11 bases between them. The CDR3 is 13 amino acids.

CDR3 loop: CASSSRELEEKLFF. CDR3 in DNA: TGTGCCAGCAGCTCCCGGGAATTGGAGGAAAAACTGTTTTTT. The J gene is TRBJ1-4, the V gene TRBV5-6; D is unclear. Looked up from germline, CDR1 is SGHDT and CDR2 is YYEEEE. Trimming took off 3 bases at V and 8 bases at J, with 14 bases between the two ends. The CDR3 covers 14 residues.

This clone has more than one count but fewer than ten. CDR3: CASSRNRGGNQPQHF. The CDR3 coding sequence is TGTGCCAGCAGTAGGAACAGGGGGGGCAATCAGCCCCAGCATTTT. The chain links TRBV2 to TRBJ1-5; 8 nucleotides agree with TRBD1. V lost 5 bases to trimming and J lost 2 bases; unmatched junction nucleotides: 5. CDR3 length equals 15 residues. The germline gives CDR1 SNHLY, CDR2 FYNNEI.

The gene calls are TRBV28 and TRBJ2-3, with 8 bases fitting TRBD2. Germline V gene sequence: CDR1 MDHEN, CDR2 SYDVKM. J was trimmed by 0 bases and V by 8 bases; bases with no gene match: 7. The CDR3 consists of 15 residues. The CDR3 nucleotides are TGTGCCAGCGAGTCGTCTAGCGGGAGCACAGATACGCAGTATTTT. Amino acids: CASESSSGSTDTQYF.

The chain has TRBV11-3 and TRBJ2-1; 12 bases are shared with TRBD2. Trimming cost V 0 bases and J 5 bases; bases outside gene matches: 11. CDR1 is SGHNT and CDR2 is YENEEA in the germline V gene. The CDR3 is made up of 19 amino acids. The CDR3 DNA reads TGTGCCAGCAGCTTAGAAGGCGGAAGGACTAGCGGGGAAAACAATGAGCAGTTCTTC. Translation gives CASSLEGGRTSGENNEQFF. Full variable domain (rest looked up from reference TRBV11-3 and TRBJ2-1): EAGVVQSPRYKIIEKKQPVAFWCNPISGHNTLYWYLQNLGQGPELLIRYENEEAVDDSQLPKDRFSAERLKGVDSTLKIQPAELGDSAVYLCASSLEGGRTSGENNEQFFGPGTRLTVL.